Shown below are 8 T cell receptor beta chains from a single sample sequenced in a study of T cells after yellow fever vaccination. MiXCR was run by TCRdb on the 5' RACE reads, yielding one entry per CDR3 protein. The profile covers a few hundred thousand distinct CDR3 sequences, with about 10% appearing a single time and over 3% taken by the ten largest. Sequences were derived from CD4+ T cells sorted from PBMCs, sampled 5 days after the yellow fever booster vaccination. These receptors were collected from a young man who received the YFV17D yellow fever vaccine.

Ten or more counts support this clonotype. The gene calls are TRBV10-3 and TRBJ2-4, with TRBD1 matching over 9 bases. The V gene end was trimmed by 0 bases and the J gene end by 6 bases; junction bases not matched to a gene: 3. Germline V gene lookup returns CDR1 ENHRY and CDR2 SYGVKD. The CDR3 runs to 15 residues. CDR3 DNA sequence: TGTGCCATCAGTGAGTCGAAGGGACAGGGAAACATTCAGTACTTC. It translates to CAISESKGQGNIQYF.

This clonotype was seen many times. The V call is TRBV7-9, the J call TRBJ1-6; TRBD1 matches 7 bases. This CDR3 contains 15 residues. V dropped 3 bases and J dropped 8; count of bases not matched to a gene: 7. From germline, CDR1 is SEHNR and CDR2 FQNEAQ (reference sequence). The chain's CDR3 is CASSLRQGVHSPLHF. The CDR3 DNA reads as TGTGCCAGCAGCTTGAGACAGGGAGTACATTCACCCCTCCACTTT.

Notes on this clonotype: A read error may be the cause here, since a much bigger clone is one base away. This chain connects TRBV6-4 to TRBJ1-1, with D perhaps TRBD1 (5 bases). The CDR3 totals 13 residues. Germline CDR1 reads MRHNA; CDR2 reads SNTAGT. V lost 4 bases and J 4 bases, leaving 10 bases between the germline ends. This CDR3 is CASSVGGTTEAFF. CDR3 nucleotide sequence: TGTGCCAGCAGTGTCGGAGGGACCACTGAAGCTTTCTTT.

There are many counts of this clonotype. The CDR3 here is CASSPLSGEVITQYF. The CDR3 nucleotides are TGTGCCAGCAGCCCCCTCAGCGGGGAGGTCATTACGCAGTATTTT. This chain links TRBV9 with TRBJ2-3, with 7 bases identical to TRBD2. In germline, CDR1 is SGDLS, CDR2 YYNGEE. The CDR3 has 15 amino acids. The ends lost 4 bases at V and 8 bases at J; junction bases unmatched: 13.

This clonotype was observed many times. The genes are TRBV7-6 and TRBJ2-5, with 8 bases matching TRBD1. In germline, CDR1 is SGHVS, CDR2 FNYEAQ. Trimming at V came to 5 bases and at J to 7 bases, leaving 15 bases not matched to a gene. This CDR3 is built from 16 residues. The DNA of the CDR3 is TGTGCCAGCAGCCCTACATACCGGGACAGGCAACGGACCCAGTACTTC. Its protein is CASSPTYRDRQRTQYF.

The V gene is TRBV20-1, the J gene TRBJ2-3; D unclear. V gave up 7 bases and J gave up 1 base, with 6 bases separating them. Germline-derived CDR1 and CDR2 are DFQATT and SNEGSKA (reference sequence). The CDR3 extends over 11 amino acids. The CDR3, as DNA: TGCAGTGTCGGCGGCACAGATACGCAGTATTTT. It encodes CSVGGTDTQYF.

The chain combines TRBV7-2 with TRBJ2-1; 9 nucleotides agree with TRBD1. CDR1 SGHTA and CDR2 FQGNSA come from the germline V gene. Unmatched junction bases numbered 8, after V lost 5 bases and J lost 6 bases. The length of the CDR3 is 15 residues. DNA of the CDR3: TGTGCCAGCAGCGCCCGGACAGGGGACGTCAATGAGCAGTTCTTC. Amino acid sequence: CASSARTGDVNEQFF.

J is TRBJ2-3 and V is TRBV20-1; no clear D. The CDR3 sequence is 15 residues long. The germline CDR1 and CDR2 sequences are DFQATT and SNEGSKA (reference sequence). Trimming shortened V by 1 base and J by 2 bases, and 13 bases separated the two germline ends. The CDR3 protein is CSARGALIHTDTQYF. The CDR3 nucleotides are TGCAGTGCTAGAGGAGCCCTAATCCACACAGATACGCAGTATTTT.